The rows below give T cell receptor beta chains drawn from one sample of a study of fetal regulatory T cell absence and autoimmunity. The protocol was immunoSEQ multiplex PCR, while the TCRdb copy is restricted to in-frame clones and leaves out a portion. The sample includes 85,000 to 100,000 clones, about 78% of them seen just once. The sequenced sample was pancreas tissue. The receptors stem from a male donor with IPEX syndrome. Each CDR3 is given with its conserved first and last residue. Each record gives: clone size, V gene, CDR3 length, D gene, J gene, CDR3 DNA, CDR3 protein. D genes are given only for firm matches. Clone size is shown for a subset of rows, as once, few, many or a class of expanded clone.

clone_size: -
v_call: TRBV12-5
cdr3_length: 13
d_call: -
j_call: TRBJ2-3
cdr3_nt: TGTGCTAGCCGTCCCATAGGAGCAGATACGCAGTATTTT
cdr3_aa: CASRPIGADTQYF

clone_size: -
v_call: TRBV7-9
cdr3_length: 14
d_call: -
j_call: TRBJ1-6
cdr3_nt: TGTGCCAGCACCAAAGCCGGGCTCAATTCACCCCTCCACTTT
cdr3_aa: CASTKAGLNSPLHF

clone_size: -
v_call: TRBV6-1
cdr3_length: 17
d_call: -
j_call: TRBJ2-2
cdr3_nt: TGTGCCAGCAGTGAATCGGTGGGGATGTGGAACACCGGGGAGCTGTTTTTT
cdr3_aa: CASSESVGMWNTGELFF

clone_size: once
v_call: TRBV30
cdr3_length: 15
d_call: TRBD2
j_call: TRBJ2-4
cdr3_nt: TGTGCCTGGAGTGTACTAGCGGGAGCCAAAAACATTCAGTACTTC
cdr3_aa: CAWSVLAGAKNIQYF

clone_size: -
v_call: TRBV4-2
cdr3_length: 20
d_call: TRBD2
j_call: TRBJ2-1
cdr3_nt: TGTGCCAGCAGCCAAGTAGCGGGATGGGGACCTACGAGCTCCTACAATGAGCAGTTCTTC
cdr3_aa: CASSQVAGWGPTSSYNEQFF

clone_size: few
v_call: TRBV4-2
cdr3_length: 15
d_call: -
j_call: TRBJ2-7
cdr3_nt: TGTGCCAGCAGCCAAGAGCGGGATAGCTCCTACGAGCAGTACTTC
cdr3_aa: CASSQERDSSYEQYF

clone_size: -
v_call: TRBV9
cdr3_length: 15
d_call: TRBD2
j_call: TRBJ2-7
cdr3_nt: TGTGCCAGCAGCGTAGCTAGCGGGAGGGCCTACGAGCAGTACTTC
cdr3_aa: CASSVASGRAYEQYF

clone_size: -
v_call: TRBV5-6
cdr3_length: 11
d_call: -
j_call: TRBJ2-7
cdr3_nt: TGTGCCAGCGAGACCTCCTACGAGCAGTACTTC
cdr3_aa: CASETSYEQYF

clone_size: -
v_call: TRBV9
cdr3_length: 13
d_call: -
j_call: TRBJ2-2
cdr3_nt: TGTGCCAGCAGCGGAACGAACACCGGGGAGCTGTTTTTT
cdr3_aa: CASSGTNTGELFF

clone_size: -
v_call: TRBV5-6
cdr3_length: 14
d_call: TRBD2
j_call: TRBJ2-3
cdr3_nt: TGTGCCAGCAGTTCTAGCGGGGGGGCCGGTACGCAGTATTTT
cdr3_aa: CASSSSGGAGTQYF

clone_size: -
v_call: TRBV13
cdr3_length: 13
d_call: -
j_call: TRBJ1-1
cdr3_nt: TGTGCCAGCAGCTTACTTCAGAACACTGAAGCTTTCTTT
cdr3_aa: CASSLLQNTEAFF

clone_size: -
v_call: TRBV10-2
cdr3_length: 11
d_call: -
j_call: TRBJ2-1
cdr3_nt: TGCGCCAGCAGTGATTTCGATGAGCAGTTCTTC
cdr3_aa: CASSDFDEQFF

clone_size: -
v_call: TRBV20-1
cdr3_length: 11
d_call: -
j_call: TRBJ1-3
cdr3_nt: TGCAGTGCTAGCCAGGGAAACACCATATATTTT
cdr3_aa: CSASQGNTIYF

clone_size: -
v_call: TRBV30
cdr3_length: 14
d_call: -
j_call: TRBJ1-2
cdr3_nt: TGTGCCTGGAGAAGGAAAAGAAGGCCATATGGCTACACCTTC
cdr3_aa: CAWRRKRRPYGYTF

clone_size: -
v_call: TRBV9
cdr3_length: 17
d_call: TRBD2
j_call: TRBJ2-1
cdr3_nt: TGTGCCAGCAGCGTTGGACTAGCGGGGGGCATCGGCCATGAGCAGTTCTTC
cdr3_aa: CASSVGLAGGIGHEQFF

clone_size: -
v_call: TRBV7-2
cdr3_length: 14
d_call: -
j_call: TRBJ2-7
cdr3_nt: TGTGCCAGCAGACGACACGGGAGTATCTACGAGCAGTACTTC
cdr3_aa: CASRRHGSIYEQYF

clone_size: -
v_call: TRBV5-6
cdr3_length: 13
d_call: -
j_call: TRBJ2-7
cdr3_nt: TGTGCCAGCTCAGGGGCTTCCTTCTACGAGCAGTACTTC
cdr3_aa: CASSGASFYEQYF

clone_size: -
v_call: TRBV5-4
cdr3_length: 15
d_call: TRBD2
j_call: TRBJ2-1
cdr3_nt: TGTGCCAGCAGCTTGCTACTAGCGGGGGGCAATGAGCAGTTCTTC
cdr3_aa: CASSLLLAGGNEQFF

clone_size: once
v_call: TRBV23-1
cdr3_length: 14
d_call: -
j_call: TRBJ2-1
cdr3_nt: TGCGCCAGCAGTCAACGCGGATTCGTCAATGAGCAGTTCTTC
cdr3_aa: CASSQRGFVNEQFF

clone_size: -
v_call: TRBV9
cdr3_length: 18
d_call: TRBD2
j_call: TRBJ2-3
cdr3_nt: TGTGCCAGCAGCGCGGGACTAGCGGGATTCTTACGGGGAGATACGCAGTATTTT
cdr3_aa: CASSAGLAGFLRGDTQYF

clone_size: -
v_call: TRBV18
cdr3_length: 13
d_call: -
j_call: TRBJ2-4
cdr3_nt: TGTGCCAGCTGTCGGGAAGGTAAAAACATTCAGTACTTC
cdr3_aa: CASCREGKNIQYF

clone_size: many
v_call: TRBV7-2
cdr3_length: 14
d_call: -
j_call: TRBJ2-2
cdr3_nt: TGTGCCAGCAGCCGGACGGCGAACACCGGGGAGCTGTTTTTT
cdr3_aa: CASSRTANTGELFF

clone_size: -
v_call: TRBV7-9
cdr3_length: 18
d_call: TRBD2
j_call: TRBJ2-6
cdr3_nt: TGTGCCAGCAGCCCACGGACTAGCGGGAACCCTGGGGCCAACGTCCTGACTTTC
cdr3_aa: CASSPRTSGNPGANVLTF

clone_size: -
v_call: TRBV5-6
cdr3_length: 13
d_call: -
j_call: TRBJ2-1
cdr3_nt: TGTGCCAGCAGCCTTGGCAACTACAATGAGCAGTTCTTC
cdr3_aa: CASSLGNYNEQFF

clone_size: -
v_call: TRBV9
cdr3_length: 14
d_call: -
j_call: TRBJ1-6
cdr3_nt: TGTGCCAGCAGCGCGTCGGTCCGAGGTTCACCCCTCCACTTT
cdr3_aa: CASSASVRGSPLHF

clone_size: -
v_call: TRBV7-9
cdr3_length: 13
d_call: -
j_call: TRBJ2-3
cdr3_nt: TGTGCCAGCAACCCTAAGGATGGAGATACGCAGTATTTT
cdr3_aa: CASNPKDGDTQYF

clone_size: -
v_call: TRBV7-2
cdr3_length: 15
d_call: -
j_call: TRBJ1-1
cdr3_nt: TGTGCCAGCAGCTACAGGGTCGGGGGGAGCACTGAAGCTTTCTTT
cdr3_aa: CASSYRVGGSTEAFF

clone_size: few
v_call: TRBV10-1
cdr3_length: 14
d_call: -
j_call: TRBJ1-6
cdr3_nt: TGCGCCAGCAGAGAGACAGGTATGGGATCACCCCTCCACTTT
cdr3_aa: CASRETGMGSPLHF

clone_size: -
v_call: TRBV10-3
cdr3_length: 15
d_call: -
j_call: TRBJ2-7
cdr3_nt: TGCGCTACCAGGGGCACTCTAGCGCCCTCCTACGAGCAGTACTTC
cdr3_aa: CATRGTLAPSYEQYF

clone_size: -
v_call: TRBV5-1
cdr3_length: 11
d_call: -
j_call: TRBJ2-2
cdr3_nt: TGCGCCAGCAGCTCTTCCGGGGAGCTGTTTTTT
cdr3_aa: CASSSSGELFF

clone_size: few
v_call: TRBV21-1
cdr3_length: 13
d_call: -
j_call: TRBJ1-3
cdr3_nt: TGTGCCAGCAGCAAACAGGGTGGAAACACCATATATTTT
cdr3_aa: CASSKQGGNTIYF

clone_size: -
v_call: TRBV6-5
cdr3_length: 14
d_call: -
j_call: TRBJ1-2
cdr3_nt: TGTGCCAGCAGCCCGACGCTACTACATAGGGGCTACACCTTC
cdr3_aa: CASSPTLLHRGYTF

clone_size: -
v_call: TRBV11-2
cdr3_length: 16
d_call: -
j_call: TRBJ2-3
cdr3_nt: TGTGCCAGCAGCTTAGGAACAGGGAGTAGCACAGATACGCAGTATTTT
cdr3_aa: CASSLGTGSSTDTQYF

clone_size: few
v_call: TRBV19
cdr3_length: 13
d_call: TRBD1
j_call: TRBJ2-7
cdr3_nt: TGTGCCAGTAGTCCCGGGGACAGCTACGAGCAGTACTTC
cdr3_aa: CASSPGDSYEQYF

clone_size: -
v_call: TRBV15
cdr3_length: 15
d_call: TRBD2
j_call: TRBJ2-1
cdr3_nt: TGTGCCACCAGCAGAGGGACTAGCGGGTTCAATGAGCAGTTCTTC
cdr3_aa: CATSRGTSGFNEQFF

clone_size: -
v_call: TRBV30
cdr3_length: 15
d_call: -
j_call: TRBJ2-7
cdr3_nt: TGTGCCTGGACCGAGGACGGAAACCCCTCCTACGAGCAGTACTTC
cdr3_aa: CAWTEDGNPSYEQYF

clone_size: -
v_call: TRBV7-6
cdr3_length: 18
d_call: -
j_call: TRBJ2-3
cdr3_nt: TGTGCCAGCAGCCCCTACCCTCACTGGGTAATTAACACAGATACGCAGTATTTT
cdr3_aa: CASSPYPHWVINTDTQYF

clone_size: -
v_call: TRBV5-1
cdr3_length: 16
d_call: -
j_call: TRBJ2-2
cdr3_nt: TGCGCCAGCAGCTTGGTGGGAGCGAGGAACACCGGGGAGCTGTTTTTT
cdr3_aa: CASSLVGARNTGELFF

clone_size: -
v_call: TRBV6-1
cdr3_length: 13
d_call: -
j_call: TRBJ2-7
cdr3_nt: TGTGCCAGCAGTGAGGCTAGGCGCCACGAGCAGTACTTC
cdr3_aa: CASSEARRHEQYF

clone_size: -
v_call: TRBV6-1
cdr3_length: 15
d_call: TRBD1
j_call: TRBJ1-1
cdr3_nt: TGTGCCAGCAGTGCTTCCACAGGGGGGAACACTGAAGCTTTCTTT
cdr3_aa: CASSASTGGNTEAFF

clone_size: -
v_call: TRBV6-1
cdr3_length: 15
d_call: -
j_call: TRBJ1-2
cdr3_nt: TGTGCCAGCAGTGAGCCTACGGCCAGGCGATATGGCTACACCTTC
cdr3_aa: CASSEPTARRYGYTF

clone_size: -
v_call: TRBV6-5
cdr3_length: 12
d_call: TRBD1
j_call: TRBJ2-7
cdr3_nt: TGTGCCAGCAGTTGGACAGGGTACGAGCAGTACTTC
cdr3_aa: CASSWTGYEQYF

clone_size: once
v_call: TRBV5-4
cdr3_length: 15
d_call: -
j_call: TRBJ2-1
cdr3_nt: TGTGCCAGCAGCCTGGAGCTGGGCTCCTACAATGAGCAGTTCTTC
cdr3_aa: CASSLELGSYNEQFF

clone_size: -
v_call: TRBV27
cdr3_length: 13
d_call: -
j_call: TRBJ2-2
cdr3_nt: TGTGCCAGCACAAAGCCTAACACCGGGGAGCTGTTTTTT
cdr3_aa: CASTKPNTGELFF

clone_size: -
v_call: TRBV21-1
cdr3_length: 17
d_call: -
j_call: TRBJ2-1
cdr3_nt: TGTGCCAGCAGCAAAGTAAGGCGGCTAGCGGACTTCGATGAGCAGTTCTTC
cdr3_aa: CASSKVRRLADFDEQFF

clone_size: -
v_call: TRBV11-3
cdr3_length: 13
d_call: TRBD1
j_call: TRBJ2-5
cdr3_nt: TGTGCCACCCTCGACAGGGTGGGAGAGACCCAGTACTTC
cdr3_aa: CATLDRVGETQYF

clone_size: -
v_call: TRBV12-2
cdr3_length: 16
d_call: -
j_call: TRBJ1-2
cdr3_nt: TGTGCAAGTCGCACCCGGACATTTGCGGGGAACTATGGCTACACCTTC
cdr3_aa: CASRTRTFAGNYGYTF

clone_size: few
v_call: TRBV20-1
cdr3_length: 11
d_call: -
j_call: TRBJ2-1
cdr3_nt: TGCAGTGCTAGAGACTACAATGAGCAGTTCTTC
cdr3_aa: CSARDYNEQFF

clone_size: few
v_call: TRBV6-5
cdr3_length: 15
d_call: -
j_call: TRBJ1-4
cdr3_nt: TGTGCCAGCAGGGTCGCAGGGGTGACTAATGAAAAACTGTTTTTT
cdr3_aa: CASRVAGVTNEKLFF

clone_size: once
v_call: TRBV11-2
cdr3_length: 13
d_call: -
j_call: TRBJ1-2
cdr3_nt: TGTGCCAGCAGCGCTCTGGGGTGGGATGGCTACACCTTC
cdr3_aa: CASSALGWDGYTF

clone_size: -
v_call: TRBV21-1
cdr3_length: 17
d_call: -
j_call: TRBJ2-1
cdr3_nt: TGTGCCAGCAGCAAATCGGGTCAAGGACAGACATACAATGAGCAGTTCTTC
cdr3_aa: CASSKSGQGQTYNEQFF

clone_size: -
v_call: TRBV10-3
cdr3_length: 14
d_call: TRBD2
j_call: TRBJ2-1
cdr3_nt: TGTGCCATCAGTAGCGGGAGCTCCTACAATGAGCAGTTCTTC
cdr3_aa: CAISSGSSYNEQFF

clone_size: few
v_call: TRBV6-6
cdr3_length: 16
d_call: TRBD2
j_call: TRBJ2-1
cdr3_nt: TGTGCCAGCAGTAACCTAGCGGGAGTATCCTACAATGAGCAGTTCTTC
cdr3_aa: CASSNLAGVSYNEQFF

clone_size: once
v_call: TRBV6-1
cdr3_length: 17
d_call: TRBD1
j_call: TRBJ2-7
cdr3_nt: TGTGCCAGCAGTGAAAGAGTCAGGGGGTGGGAGTCGGACGAGCAGTACTTC
cdr3_aa: CASSERVRGWESDEQYF

clone_size: once
v_call: TRBV9
cdr3_length: 14
d_call: -
j_call: TRBJ1-1
cdr3_nt: TGTGCCAGCAGCGCCCGAGACATGAACACTGAAGCTTTCTTT
cdr3_aa: CASSARDMNTEAFF